These 5 T cell receptor beta chains were all obtained from the same sample, sequenced in a study of radiation and T cells in renal cell carcinoma. Method: immunoSEQ multiplex PCR; TCRdb's copy keeps in-frame clones and lacks some. The sample carries tens of thousands of clones, 75% to 85% recorded once. Time point in this sample: blood 2 weeks post-SBRT. The treatment is: 15 Gy SBRT to primary tumor, nephrectomy 4 weeks later. Material: blood, obtained from a patient whose treatment included radiotherapy and nephrectomy. All receptors derive from a woman in her seventies with renal cell carcinoma.

The V gene is TRBV6-5, the J gene TRBJ1-5; weak D call: TRBD1 (6 bases). CDR3 length: 14 amino acids. The V gene's germline CDR1 is MNHEY and CDR2 SVGAGI. Trimming pared 2 bases from V and 3 bases from J, leaving 8 bases between. This chain's CDR3 is CASSYRQVNQPQHF. The CDR3 bases are TGTGCCAGCAGTTACAGACAGGTCAATCAGCCCCAGCATTTT.

The rearrangement joins TRBV15 to TRBJ1-5, with D unclear. Germline V CDR1 and CDR2: LNHNV, YYDKDF (reference sequence). CDR3 length: 15 residues. The V gene lost 6 bases and the J gene lost 1 base, with 13 bases spanning the gap. The CDR3, as DNA: TGTGCCACCAGTCCCGGACGGCTAAGCAATCAGCCCCAGCATTTT. Encoded protein: CATSPGRLSNQPQHF.

The gene calls are TRBV2 and TRBJ1-2; 8 positions agree with TRBD1. The V gene end was trimmed by 4 bases and the J gene end by 8 bases; junction bases not matched to a gene: 9. The CDR3 spans 14 residues. Germline values: CDR1 SNHLY, CDR2 FYNNEI. In DNA form, the CDR3 reads TGTGCCAGCAGTGTAGAAGGACAGGGATCCGGCTACACCTTC. It encodes CASSVEGQGSGYTF.

DNA of the CDR3: TGTGCCAGCAGCTTGGCCCCCGGGGGGAAGTACGAGCAGTACTTC. Protein sequence: CASSLAPGGKYEQYF. V and J are TRBV5-6 and TRBJ2-7; TRBD2 aligns across 7 bases. CDR1 is SGHDT and CDR2 is YYEEEE in the germline V gene. V was pared by 0 bases and J by 4 bases, with 7 bases of the junction left unmatched. This CDR3 has 15 residues.

V and J are TRBV5-1 and TRBJ1-1, with 9 bases aligning to TRBD1. The V gene end was trimmed by 9 bases and the J gene end by 0 bases; junction bases not matched to a gene: 18. CDR1 is SGHRS and CDR2 is YFSETQ in the germline V gene. The CDR3 is made up of 18 amino acids. CDR3 region: CAIAGTGPNSHMNTEAFF. For the CDR3, the DNA is TGCGCCATTGCCGGGACAGGGCCGAACTCTCACATGAACACTGAAGCTTTCTTT.